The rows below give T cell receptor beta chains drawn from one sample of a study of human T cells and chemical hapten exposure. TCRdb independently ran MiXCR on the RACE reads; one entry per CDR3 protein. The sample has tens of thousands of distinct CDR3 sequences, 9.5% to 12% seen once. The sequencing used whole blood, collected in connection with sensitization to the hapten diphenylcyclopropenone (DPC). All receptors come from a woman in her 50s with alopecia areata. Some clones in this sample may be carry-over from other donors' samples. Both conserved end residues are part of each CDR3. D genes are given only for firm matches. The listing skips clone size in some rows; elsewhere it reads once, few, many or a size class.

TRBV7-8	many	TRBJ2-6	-	TGTGCCAGCAGAGTTATGGGGGCTGGGGCCAACGTCCTGACTTTC	CASRVMGAGANVLTF
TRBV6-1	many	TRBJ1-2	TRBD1	TGTGCCAGCAGTCAAGGACAGGGAGCTAACTATGGCTACACCTTC	CASSQGQGANYGYTF
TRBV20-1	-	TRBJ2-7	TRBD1	TGCAGTGCTAGACCACTGGGACAGGGAGACGAGCAGTACTTC	CSARPLGQGDEQYF
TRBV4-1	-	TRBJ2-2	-	-	CASSHPGLAVGGGTGEPFF
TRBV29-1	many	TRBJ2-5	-	TGCAGCGCTGGCGGGGCAGAGGGTTTAACCCAGTACTTC	CSAGGAEGLTQYF
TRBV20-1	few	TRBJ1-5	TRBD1	TGCAGTGCCGGGACAGCTTATAGCAATCAGCCCCAGCATTTT	CSAGTAYSNQPQHF
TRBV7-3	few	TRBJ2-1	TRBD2	TGTGCCAGCAGCAACCCGGGACTAGTCGGCAATGAGCAGTTCTTC	CASSNPGLVGNEQFF
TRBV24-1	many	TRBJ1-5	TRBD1	TGTGCCACCAGTGATTCCGACAGGGGTTATCAGCCCCAGCATTTT	CATSDSDRGYQPQHF
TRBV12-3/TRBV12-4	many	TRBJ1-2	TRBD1	TGTGCCAGCAGTGTAGCCGGACAGGGTTTGAGAGGCTACACCTTC	CASSVAGQGLRGYTF
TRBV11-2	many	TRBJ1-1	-	TGTGCCAGCAGCGCCCAAAGGGGCACTGAAGCTTTCTTT	CASSAQRGTEAFF
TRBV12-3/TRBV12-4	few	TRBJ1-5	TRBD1	TGTGCCAGCAGTTTCGAGACAGGGGGCTGGCAGCCCCAGCATTTT	CASSFETGGWQPQHF
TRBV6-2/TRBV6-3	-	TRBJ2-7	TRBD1	TGTGCCAGCAGTTACGAGGGACAGACGTACGAGCAGTACTTC	CASSYEGQTYEQYF
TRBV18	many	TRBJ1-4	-	TGTGCCAGCTCACCACAGTCAACTAATGAAAAACTGTTTTTT	CASSPQSTNEKLFF
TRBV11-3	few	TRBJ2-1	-	TGTGCCAGCAGCTTAGCGGGGACCAGCAGTCATGAGCAGTTCTTC	CASSLAGTSSHEQFF
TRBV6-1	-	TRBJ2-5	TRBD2	TGTGCCAGCAGTGTAGGTAGCGGGAGTGGTTGGGAGACCCAGTACTTC	CASSVGSGSGWETQYF
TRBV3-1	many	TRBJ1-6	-	TGTGCCAGCAGCCAAGGGACAGCAGATAATTCACCCCTCCACTTT	CASSQGTADNSPLHF
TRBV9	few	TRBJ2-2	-	TGTGCCAGCAGCTCTCCGGGGGCCGCTGGCACCGGGGAGCTGTTTTTT	CASSSPGAAGTGELFF
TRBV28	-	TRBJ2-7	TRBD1	TGTGCCAGCACCGTCCCGGGACAGGGGGCATACGAGCAGTACTTC	CASTVPGQGAYEQYF
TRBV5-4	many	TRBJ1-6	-	TGTGCCAGCAACTCGGCCGGAGGGGATTCACCCCTCCACTTT	CASNSAGGDSPLHF
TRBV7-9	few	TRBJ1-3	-	TGTGCCAGCAGCTTAGCTACGGCTGGAAACACCATATATTTT	CASSLATAGNTIYF
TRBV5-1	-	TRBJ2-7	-	TGCGCCAGCAGCTTGAGTAGCTCCCCAGTGGACGAGCAGTACTTC	CASSLSSSPVDEQYF
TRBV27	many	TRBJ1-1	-	TGTGCCAGCAGTTTATTCCCGGGATCTACAAAAGAAGCTTTCTTT	CASSLFPGSTKEAFF
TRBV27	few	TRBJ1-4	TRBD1	TGTGCCAGCAGCACGACCGGGACAGGTCGAGAAAAACTGTTTTTT	CASSTTGTGREKLFF
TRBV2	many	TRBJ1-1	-	TGTGCCAGCAGTGCCCTGGTAAATGACGGGTTAGCTTTCTTT	CASSALVNDGLAFF
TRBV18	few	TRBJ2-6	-	TGTGCCAGCTCACCGAGATCAGGGAGCTCTGGGGCCAACGTCCTGACTTTC	CASSPRSGSSGANVLTF